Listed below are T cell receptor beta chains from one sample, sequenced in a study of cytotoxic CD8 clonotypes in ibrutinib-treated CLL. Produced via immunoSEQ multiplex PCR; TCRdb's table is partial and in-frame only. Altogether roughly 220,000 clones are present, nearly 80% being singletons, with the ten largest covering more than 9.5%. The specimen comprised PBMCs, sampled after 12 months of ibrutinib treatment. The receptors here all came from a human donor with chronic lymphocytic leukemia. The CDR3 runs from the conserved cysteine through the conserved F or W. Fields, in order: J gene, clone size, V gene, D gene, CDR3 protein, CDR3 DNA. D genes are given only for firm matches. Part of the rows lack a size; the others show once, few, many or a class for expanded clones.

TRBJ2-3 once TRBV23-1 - CASSQSLDAKRRDTQYF TGCGCCAGCAGTCAATCGTTGGACGCAAAAAGGAGAGATACGCAGTATTTT
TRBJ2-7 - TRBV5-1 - CASSLGRTYEQYF TGCGCCAGCAGCCTGGGGCGCACCTACGAGCAGTACTTC
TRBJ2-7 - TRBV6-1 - CASSTPGAAYEQYF TGTGCCAGCAGTACCCCGGGGGCGGCCTACGAGCAGTACTTC
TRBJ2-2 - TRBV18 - CASSPLLDTGELFF TGTGCCAGCTCACCCCTTCTCGACACCGGGGAGCTGTTTTTT
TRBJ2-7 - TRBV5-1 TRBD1 CASSFFGQGNEQYF TGCGCCAGCAGCTTTTTTGGACAGGGGAACGAGCAGTACTTC
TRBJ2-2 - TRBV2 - CASSSFNTGELFF TGTGCCAGCAGTTCGTTTAACACCGGGGAGCTGTTTTTT
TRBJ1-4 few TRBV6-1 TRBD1 CASSKASRTRPSDRFIEKLFF TGTGCCAGCAGTAAAGCTTCTCGAACTCGGCCATCGGACAGGTTTATTGAAAAACTGTTTTTT
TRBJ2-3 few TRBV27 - CASSSVLITDTQYF TGTGCCAGCAGTTCCGTCTTGATCACAGATACGCAGTATTTT
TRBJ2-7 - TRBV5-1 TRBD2 CASSLPTSGSYEQYF TGCGCCAGCAGCCTCCCGACTAGCGGGAGCTACGAGCAGTACTTC
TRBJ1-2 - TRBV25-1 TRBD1 CASSEDRGPYGYTF TGTGCCAGCAGTGAGGACAGGGGGCCCTATGGCTACACCTTC
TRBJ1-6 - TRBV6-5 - CASRNRANNSPLHF TGTGCCAGCAGAAACAGGGCCAATAATTCACCCCTCCACTTT
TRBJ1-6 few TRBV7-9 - CASSLPSGGNSPLHF TGTGCCAGCAGCTTACCATCGGGGGGGAATTCACCCCTCCACTTT
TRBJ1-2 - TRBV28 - CASSPNSQAPYGYTF TGTGCCAGCAGCCCCAACTCCCAGGCGCCCTATGGCTACACCTTC
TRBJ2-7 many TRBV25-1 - CASSALPHSHEQYF TGTGCCAGCAGTGCCCTCCCTCACTCCCACGAGCAGTACTTC
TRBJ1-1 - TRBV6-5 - CASSRYEGRTEAFF TGTGCCAGCAGCCGGTATGAGGGACGCACTGAAGCTTTCTTT
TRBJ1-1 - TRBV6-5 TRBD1 CASSYTGAEAEAFF TGTGCCAGCAGTTACACAGGGGCCGAGGCTGAAGCTTTCTTT
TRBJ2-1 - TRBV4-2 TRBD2 CASSQDPRGSGRLYNEQFF TGTGCCAGCAGCCAAGATCCGCGCGGGAGCGGGAGGCTCTACAATGAGCAGTTCTTC
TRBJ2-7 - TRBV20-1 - CSAAQNYEQYF TGCAGTGCGGCTCAGAACTACGAGCAGTACTTC
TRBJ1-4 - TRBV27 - CASSLGPGATNEKLFF TGTGCCAGCAGTTTAGGCCCCGGTGCTACTAATGAAAAACTGTTTTTT
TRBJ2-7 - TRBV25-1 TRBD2 CASSELGGRSSYEQYF TGTGCCAGCAGTGAATTGGGCGGGAGGTCCTCCTACGAGCAGTACTTC
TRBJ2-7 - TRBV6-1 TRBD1 CASSTPGQVSYEQYF TGTGCCAGCAGTACTCCGGGACAGGTTTCCTACGAGCAGTACTTC
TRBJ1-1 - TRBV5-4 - CASSSMTNEAFF TGTGCCAGCAGCTCAATGACAAATGAAGCTTTCTTT
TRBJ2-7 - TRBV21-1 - CASSNLRTGEAYEQYF TGTGCCAGCAGCAACCTCAGGACGGGTGAGGCCTACGAGCAGTACTTC
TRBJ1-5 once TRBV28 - CASSLGSNQPQHF TGTGCCAGCAGTTTGGGTAGCAATCAGCCCCAGCATTTT
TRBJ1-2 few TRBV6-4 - CASSAGQNYGYTF TGTGCCAGCAGTGCCGGACAGAACTATGGCTACACCTTC
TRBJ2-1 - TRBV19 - CASSMTPWVHEQFF TGTGCCAGTAGTATGACACCGTGGGTACATGAGCAGTTCTTC
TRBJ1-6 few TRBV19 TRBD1 CASSSTGGNSPLHF TGTGCCAGTAGCTCGACAGGGGGTAATTCACCCCTCCACTTT
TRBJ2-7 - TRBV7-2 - CASSFAGGNEQYF TGTGCCAGCAGCTTCGCCGGGGGAAACGAGCAGTACTTC
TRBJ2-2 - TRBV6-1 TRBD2 CASSEGGWPGELFF TGTGCCAGCAGTGAGGGGGGGTGGCCCGGGGAGCTGTTTTTT
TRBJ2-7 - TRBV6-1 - CASSDAGGSQPYEQYF TGTGCCAGCAGTGACGCCGGCGGGTCCCAACCTTACGAGCAGTACTTC
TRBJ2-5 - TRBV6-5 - CASSSAGLVRGTQYF TGTGCCAGCAGTTCAGCGGGTCTGGTAAGGGGGACCCAGTACTTC
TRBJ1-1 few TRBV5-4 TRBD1 CASSAGGTEAFF TGTGCCAGCAGCGCAGGGGGGACTGAAGCTTTCTTT
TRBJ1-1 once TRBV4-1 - CASSQDGVTGRGTGTEAFF TGCGCCAGCAGCCAAGATGGGGTGACCGGTCGGGGGACGGGGACTGAAGCTTTCTTT
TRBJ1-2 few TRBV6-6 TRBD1 CASSYSKGQGVRGYTF TGTGCCAGCAGTTACTCGAAGGGACAGGGGGTCCGCGGCTACACCTTC
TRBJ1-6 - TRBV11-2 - CASSTRQAGGSPLHF TGTGCCAGCAGCACCCGACAGGCGGGGGGCTCACCCCTCCACTTT
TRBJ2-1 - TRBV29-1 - CSVGIIMGDEQFF TGCAGCGTTGGAATAATCATGGGGGATGAGCAGTTCTTC
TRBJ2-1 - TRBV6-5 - CASSYARDRNEQFF TGTGCCAGCAGTTACGCTAGGGACCGCAATGAGCAGTTCTTC
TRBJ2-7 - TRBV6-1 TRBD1 CASSEPWTGKYEQYF TGTGCCAGCAGTGAACCTTGGACAGGGAAGTACGAGCAGTACTTC
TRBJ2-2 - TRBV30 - CAWSALAPNTGELFF TGTGCCTGGAGTGCGTTGGCTCCTAACACCGGGGAGCTGTTTTTT
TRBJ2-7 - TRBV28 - CASSLSPHEEQYF TGTGCCAGCAGTTTATCACCGCATGAAGAGCAGTACTTC
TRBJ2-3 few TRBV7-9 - CASSLEAVLTDTQYF TGTGCCAGCAGCTTAGAGGCTGTCCTCACAGATACGCAGTATTTT
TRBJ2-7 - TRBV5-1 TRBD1 CASSFDRGVDEQYF TGCGCCAGCAGCTTCGACAGGGGTGTCGACGAGCAGTACTTC
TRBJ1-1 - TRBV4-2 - CASSQAPGGGTEAFF TGTGCCAGCAGCCAAGCTCCAGGAGGTGGGACTGAAGCTTTCTTT
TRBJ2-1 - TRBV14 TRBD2 CASSQDPSLAGYNEQFF TGTGCCAGCAGCCAAGACCCGTCTCTAGCGGGCTACAATGAGCAGTTCTTC
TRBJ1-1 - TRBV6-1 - CASTLWESNTEAFF TGTGCCAGCACCCTTTGGGAATCTAACACTGAAGCTTTCTTT
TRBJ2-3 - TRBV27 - CASRMPYTDTQYF TGTGCCAGCAGGATGCCATACACAGATACGCAGTATTTT
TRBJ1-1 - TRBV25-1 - CASSSRGGRSNEAFF TGTGCCAGCAGTTCAAGGGGGGGGCGTTCAAATGAAGCTTTCTTT
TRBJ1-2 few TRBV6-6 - CASSDEALYGYTF TGTGCCAGCAGTGACGAGGCGCTCTATGGCTACACCTTC
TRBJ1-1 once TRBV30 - CAWSKHRDYSNTEAFF TGTGCCTGGAGCAAACACAGGGATTATTCGAACACTGAAGCTTTCTTT
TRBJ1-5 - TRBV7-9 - CASSTGTGNQPQHF TGTGCCAGCAGTACCGGGACGGGCAATCAGCCCCAGCATTTT
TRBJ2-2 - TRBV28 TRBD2 CASSLILAGAGTGELFF TGTGCCAGCAGTTTAATACTAGCGGGAGCGGGCACCGGGGAGCTGTTTTTT
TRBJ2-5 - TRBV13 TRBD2 CASSQSLAGDQETQYF TGTGCCAGCAGCCAATCCCTAGCGGGGGACCAAGAGACCCAGTACTTC
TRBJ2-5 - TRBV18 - CASSPLDLVDTQYF TGTGCCAGCTCACCACTAGACCTCGTCGACACCCAGTACTTC
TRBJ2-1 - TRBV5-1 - CASTVVRSPYNEQFF TGCGCCAGCACGGTCGTCCGGTCCCCTTACAATGAGCAGTTCTTC
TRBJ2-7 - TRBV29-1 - CSISGTGNEQYF TGCAGCATCTCGGGAACAGGAAACGAGCAGTACTTC
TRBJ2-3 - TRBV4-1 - CASSMGGAVDTQYF TGCGCCAGCAGCATGGGGGGGGCCGTAGATACGCAGTATTTT
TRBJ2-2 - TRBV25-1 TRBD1 CASRKDRGNTGELFF TGTGCCAGCAGAAAGGACAGGGGGAACACCGGGGAGCTGTTTTTT
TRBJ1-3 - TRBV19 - CASSIGYETGNTIYF TGTGCCAGTAGTATAGGGTACGAAACTGGAAACACCATATATTTT
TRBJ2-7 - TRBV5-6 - CASRDMASYEQYF TGTGCCAGCAGGGACATGGCTAGCTACGAGCAGTACTTC